The 21 T cell receptor beta chains presented below share a single source sample, sequenced in a study of cytomegalovirus exposure and HLA in healthy donors. It was with 60 Vbeta and 13 Jbeta primers that the PCR ran. Profiling relied on immunoSEQ multiplex PCR, and the TCRdb table lists in-frame clones only, not all of them. The table shows about 160,000 clones, with 77% occurring only once. Specimen: PBMCs. These receptors came from a man over 45 in good health and CMV-seropositive.

This clone has only a few counts. The chain employs TRBV7-9 and TRBJ2-5; the match to TRBD2 covers 8 bases. The CDR3 totals 15 residues. The junction had 5 bases not matched to a gene; V was cut back by 2 bases and J by 3 bases. Germline CDR1 and CDR2: SEHNR and FQNEAQ (reference sequence). CDR3 loop: CASSLSSGGKETQYF. For the CDR3, the DNA is TGTGCCAGCAGCTTATCCTCGGGGGGGAAAGAGACCCAGTACTTC.

In regard to this clone: Other DNA sequences within the sample encode an identical CDR3. The chain is built from TRBV7-2 and TRBJ2-7; no clear D. This CDR3 is 13 amino acids long. Germline V CDR1 and CDR2: SGHTA, FQGNSA. Trimming pared 1 base from V and 1 base from J, leaving 5 bases between. This CDR3 is CASSLGASYEQYF. The CDR3 bases are TGTGCCAGCAGCTTAGGGGCGTCCTACGAGCAGTACTTC.

This clone was detected once. The chain uses TRBV6-5 and TRBJ1-2, with TRBD1 matching 7 bases. Germline V gives CDR1 MNHEY, CDR2 SVGAGI. Losses at the gene ends were 8 bases for V and 4 bases for J; bases not matched to a gene: 4. This CDR3 spans 12 amino acids. The CDR3 bases are TGTGCCAGCCGGGCAGGGGGCTATGGCTACACCTTC. Translating gives CASRAGGYGYTF.

The chain is built from TRBV7-9 and TRBJ1-3; no firm D call. The CDR3 has 15 amino acids. The germline V gene encodes CDR1 SEHNR and CDR2 FQNEAQ (reference sequence). Trimming cost V 1 base and J 4 bases, with 11 bases left between them. As DNA, the CDR3 is TGTGCCAGCAGCTTAGTCGGGGTTCAAGGAAACACCATATATTTT. As protein: CASSLVGVQGNTIYF. The whole variable domain, remainder taken from reference TRBV7-9 and TRBJ1-3, is DTGVSQNPRHKITKRGQNVTFRCDPISEHNRLYWYRQTLGQGPEFLTYFQNEAQLEKSRLLSDRFSAERPKGSFSTLEIQRTEQGDSAMYLCASSLVGVQGNTIYFGEGSWLTVV.

The chain is built from TRBV29-1 and TRBJ2-3; TRBD2 aligns across 8 bases. Germline CDR1 and CDR2: SQVTM and ANQGSEA. The CDR3 runs 13 residues. After removal of 5 bases from V and 2 bases from J, the junction contained 3 bases not matched to a gene. CDR3 DNA: TGCAGCGTTAAGCGGGGGAACACAGATACGCAGTATTTT. This translates into CSVKRGNTDTQYF.

This chain uses TRBV9 with TRBJ2-3; D may be TRBD2 (5 bases). CDR1 SGDLS and CDR2 YYNGEE come from the germline V gene. V lost 0 bases, J lost 6 bases, and 17 bases lay in between. CDR3 length equals 16 residues. CDR3: CASSVAEGRAPDTQYF. The CDR3 DNA reads TGTGCCAGCAGCGTAGCTGAAGGGCGGGCACCGGATACGCAGTATTTT.

The rearrangement links TRBV7-2 to TRBJ1-3, with TRBD1 identical over 7 bases. The CDR3 runs to 16 residues. With V trimmed by 3 bases and J by 2 bases, 7 bases remained unmatched. Germline CDR1 SGHTA, CDR2 FQGNSA. CDR3 DNA: TGTGCCAGCAGCTTTCGGGGACAGCCTCCTGGAAACACCATATATTTT. This translates into CASSFRGQPPGNTIYF.

This chain connects TRBV5-4 to TRBJ2-7; tentatively, D is TRBD1 (5 bases). The CDR3 sequence is 15 residues long. V lost 4 bases and J 2 bases, leaving 16 bases between the germline ends. In germline, CDR1 is SGHNT, CDR2 YYREEE (reference sequence). In DNA, the CDR3 is TGTGCCAGCAGCCCACTCTCCCCAGGGCCCTACGAGCAGTACTTC. Residues: CASSPLSPGPYEQYF.

The rearrangement links TRBV30 to TRBJ1-1, with D unresolved. Per the germline V gene, CDR1 is GTSNPN and CDR2 is SVGIG (reference sequence). The CDR3 is 12 residues long. V lost 5 bases to trimming and J lost 1 base, with 8 bases between them. The CDR3 DNA follows: TGTGCCTGGGACATGGGGAACACTGAAGCTTTCTTT. Encoded protein: CAWDMGNTEAFF. Full variable domain (outside the CDR3, taken from reference TRBV30 and TRBJ1-1): SQTIHQWPATLVQPVGSPLSLECTVEGTSNPNLYWYRQAAGRGLQLLFYSVGIGQISSEVPQNLSASRPQDRQFILSSKKLLLSDSGFYLCAWDMGNTEAFFGQGTRLTVV.

The chain links TRBV18 to TRBJ1-5; D is unclear. V shed 4 bases and J shed 2 bases, with 12 bases lying between them. Germline loops: CDR1 KGHSH, CDR2 LQKENI. The CDR3 runs 15 residues. Here the CDR3 reads CASSRTTRGNQPQHF. The CDR3 region has the DNA TGTGCCAGCTCACGAACGACAAGAGGCAATCAGCCCCAGCATTTT.

The chain joins TRBV6-5 to TRBJ1-4, with TRBD1 matching 8 bases. V shed 6 bases, J shed 7 bases, and the junction held 10 bases outside the gene matches. The CDR3 covers 15 residues. Germline V gene data show CDR1 as MNHEY and CDR2 as SVGAGI. CDR3 in DNA: TGTGCCAGCAGCCACATGCAGGGGGCCGGTGAAAAACTGTTTTTT. It yields the protein CASSHMQGAGEKLFF.

The V and J genes are TRBV11-3 and TRBJ2-7; tentative D call: TRBD2 (5 bases). The CDR3 runs 15 residues. Between the trimmed V and J ends, which lost 2 bases and 0 bases, there was a span of 11 bases. Looked up from germline, CDR1 is SGHNT and CDR2 is YENEEA. The CDR3 sequence: CASSLNSGSSYEQYF. CDR3 DNA: TGTGCCAGCAGCTTAAACTCGGGGAGCTCCTACGAGCAGTACTTC.

Details on this clone: Compared with germline, one end of the junction differs, possibly owing to a read error. CDR3 residues: CASQRDRGPYKQYF. The CDR3 DNA follows: TGTGCCTCCCAGAGGGACAGGGGCCCCTACAAGCAGTACTTC. The rearrangement links TRBV6-6 to TRBJ2-7; TRBD1 matches at 10 bases. This CDR3 contains 14 residues. The germline CDR1 and CDR2 sequences are MNHNY and SVGAGI (reference sequence).

The chain carries TRBV7-6 and TRBJ1-6, with D unresolved. Germline loops: CDR1 SGHVS, CDR2 FNYEAQ. V lost 0 bases and J lost 10, with 13 bases in between. The CDR3 has 15 residues. In nucleotides, the CDR3 is TGTGCCAGCAGCTTAGCGGAGGCAGGAGTGTCACCCCTCCACTTT. Translating gives CASSLAEAGVSPLHF.

The chain carries TRBV19 and TRBJ2-2; TRBD1 matches at 9 bases. The CDR3 spans 14 residues. Per the germline V gene, CDR1 is LNHDA and CDR2 is SQIVND (reference sequence). Germline trimming cut 9 bases from V and 5 bases from J; bases unmatched to any gene: 7. Here the CDR3 DNA reads TGTGCCAGCTTGACAGGGACAGGGACCGGGGAGCTGTTTTTT. Its protein product is CASLTGTGTGELFF.

CDR3 in amino acids: CASSFRLAGITDTQYF. DNA for the CDR3: TGTGCCAGCAGCTTCCGACTAGCGGGGATAACAGATACGCAGTATTTT. J is TRBJ2-3 and V is TRBV5-6, with TRBD2 matching 11 bases. CDR3 length equals 16 residues. Looked up from germline, CDR1 is SGHDT and CDR2 is YYEEEE. V lost 2 bases to trimming and J lost 3 bases; unmatched junction nucleotides: 5. The complete variable domain, with remaining parts taken from reference TRBV5-6 and TRBJ2-3, reads DAGVTQSPTHLIKTRGQQVTLRCSPKSGHDTVSWYQQALGQGPQFIFQYYEEEERQRGNFPDRFSGHQFPNYSSELNVNALLLGDSALYLCASSFRLAGITDTQYFGPGTRLTVL.

CDR3 in DNA: TGTGCCTCCTTACGGGACAGGGCGAGGGTGAAGGGCTACACCTTC. Protein: CASLRDRARVKGYTF. The chain employs TRBV30 and TRBJ1-2; 9 positions match TRBD1. The junction had 17 bases not matched to a gene; V was cut back by 7 bases and J by 8 bases. This CDR3 has 15 residues. The germline V gene encodes CDR1 GTSNPN and CDR2 SVGIG (reference sequence).

V is TRBV7-2 and J is TRBJ2-7; D perhaps matches TRBD1 (6 bases). This CDR3 is built from 14 residues. In germline, CDR1 is SGHTA, CDR2 FQGNSA. With 5 bases removed from V and 7 bases from J, the gap between germline ends came to 18 bases. CDR3 protein: CASSGGQPWKEQYF. CDR3 sequence (DNA): TGTGCCAGCAGCGGTGGACAGCCTTGGAAAGAGCAGTACTTC.

The CDR3 here is CSVENRGPELFF. In DNA, the CDR3 is TGCAGCGTTGAAAACAGGGGACCGGAGCTGTTTTTT. The chain recombines TRBV29-1 with TRBJ2-2, with TRBD1 matching over 7 bases. With 2 bases clipped from V and 10 bases from J, the junction kept 4 bases outside the gene matches. Germline CDR1 is SQVTM and CDR2 is ANQGSEA. The CDR3 loop spans 12 amino acids.

J is TRBJ2-7 and V is TRBV18, with unresolved D. Trimming removed 1 base at V and 0 bases at J, with 7 bases between. Germline V gene sequence: CDR1 KGHSH, CDR2 LQKENI. This CDR3 has 14 residues. The CDR3 DNA is TGTGCCAGCTCACCACGAACAGACTCCTACGAGCAGTACTTC. Its translation: CASSPRTDSYEQYF.

This chain uses TRBV9 with TRBJ1-6; 8 nucleotides match TRBD1. This CDR3 spans 15 amino acids. Looked up from germline, CDR1 is SGDLS and CDR2 is YYNGEE. The V segment lost 0 bases and the J segment 6 bases; nucleotides outside the gene matches: 2. CDR3 bases: TGTGCCAGCAGCGTAGCCGACAGGGGTAATTCACCCCTCCACTTT. It yields the protein CASSVADRGNSPLHF.